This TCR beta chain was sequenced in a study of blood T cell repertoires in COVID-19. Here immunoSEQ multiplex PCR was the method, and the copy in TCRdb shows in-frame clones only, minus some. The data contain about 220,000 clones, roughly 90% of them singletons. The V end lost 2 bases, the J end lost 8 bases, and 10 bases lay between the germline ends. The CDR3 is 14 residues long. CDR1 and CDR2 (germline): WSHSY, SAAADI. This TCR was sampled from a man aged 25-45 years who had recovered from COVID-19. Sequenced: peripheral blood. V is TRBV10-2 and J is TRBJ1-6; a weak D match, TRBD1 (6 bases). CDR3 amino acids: CASSETGPYSPLHF. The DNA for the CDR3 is TGCGCCAGCAGTGAGACAGGGCCCTATTCACCCCTCCACTTT.